The 27 T cell receptor beta chains below all came from one sample that was sequenced in a study of blood T cell repertoires in COVID-19. The data were produced by immunoSEQ multiplex PCR, yet TCRdb's version contains in-frame clones alone and is incomplete. The sample contains approximately 180,000 clones, more than 80% of which appear only once. What was sequenced was PBMCs or T cells enriched from blood (not recorded which). These receptor sequences come from a man in his forties who had recovered from COVID-19.

The gene calls are TRBV6-5 and TRBJ2-7; perhaps TRBD2 as D (6 bases). Looked up from germline, CDR1 is MNHEY and CDR2 is SVGAGI. Deletions cut 0 bases from V and 0 bases from J, with 9 bases between. The CDR3 consists of 15 residues. The CDR3: CASSYSGGVSYEQYF. The DNA for the CDR3 is TGTGCCAGCAGTTACTCGGGCGGGGTCTCCTACGAGCAGTACTTC.

The rearrangement joins TRBV28 to TRBJ2-2; weak D call: TRBD1 (6 bases). The CDR3 runs to 13 residues. Germline values: CDR1 MDHEN, CDR2 SYDVKM. CDR3: CAAQGTNTGELFF. For the CDR3, the DNA is TGTGCAGCCCAGGGGACCAACACCGGGGAGCTGTTTTTT.

The CDR3 loop reads CASSKVTGHHMNTEAFF. The CDR3 DNA follows: TGTGCCAGTAGTAAGGTCACGGGACACCACATGAACACTGAAGCTTTCTTT. V is TRBV19 and J is TRBJ1-1; D might be TRBD1 (6 bases). Trimming shortened V by 4 bases and J by 0 bases, and 18 bases separated the two germline ends. This CDR3 is 17 amino acids long. The germline CDR1 and CDR2 sequences are LNHDA and SQIVND (reference sequence).

The chain is built from TRBV9 and TRBJ1-6; the D is unclear. V shed 7 bases and J shed 0 bases, with 8 bases lying between them. The CDR3 has 14 amino acids. Germline V gives CDR1 SGDLS, CDR2 YYNGEE. The CDR3 reads CASGGSSYNSPLHF. DNA of the CDR3: TGTGCCAGCGGAGGGAGCTCCTATAATTCACCCCTCCACTTT.

The chain uses TRBV24-1 and TRBJ1-6; the D gene is possibly TRBD1 (6 bases). The CDR3 extends over 13 amino acids. Trimming took off 6 bases at V and 10 bases at J, with 12 bases between the two ends. Germline V gives CDR1 KGHDR, CDR2 SFDVKD. The CDR3: CATSSGRGSPLHF. Written as DNA, the CDR3 is TGTGCCACCAGTAGTGGCAGGGGATCACCCCTCCACTTT.

V usage is TRBV30 and J usage is TRBJ2-3, with D perhaps matching TRBD1 (6 bases). The CDR3 loop spans 13 amino acids. Trimming left V 7 bases short and J 3 bases short, with 14 bases between. Per the germline V gene, CDR1 is GTSNPN and CDR2 is SVGIG (reference sequence). The CDR3 DNA is TGTGCCTCCCCAGGGGCGTTTACAGATACGCAGTATTTT. Encoded protein: CASPGAFTDTQYF.

The rearrangement joins TRBV28 to TRBJ1-5; 8 nucleotides line up with TRBD1. This CDR3 has 15 amino acids. The trim removed 5 bases at V and 5 bases at J, leaving 8 bases unmatched. In germline, CDR1 is MDHEN, CDR2 SYDVKM. The chain's CDR3 is CASSLTGQGDQPQHF. The CDR3 DNA sequence: TGTGCCAGCAGTCTGACAGGACAGGGTGATCAGCCCCAGCATTTT.

V gene TRBV2 combines with J gene TRBJ1-6; D perhaps matches TRBD1 (6 bases). The CDR3 is 15 amino acids. CDR1 is SNHLY and CDR2 is FYNNEI in the germline V gene. V was shortened by 4 bases and J by 9 bases, with 16 bases between the two germline ends. The CDR3: CASSVTTGGGSPLHF. Here the CDR3 DNA reads TGTGCCAGCAGTGTCACGACGGGGGGCGGTTCACCCCTCCACTTT.

This clone has more than one count but fewer than ten. This chain connects TRBV7-3 to TRBJ2-5; D unresolved. Germline assignment: CDR1 SGHTA and CDR2 FQGTGA. This CDR3 contains 13 residues. V was pared by 1 base and J by 5 bases, with 8 bases between. The CDR3 DNA sequence: TGTGCCAGCAGCTTAAGTGGGCCGGAGACCCAGTACTTC. Its protein product is CASSLSGPETQYF.

The chain recombines TRBV28 with TRBJ1-3; D ambiguous. Germline CDR1 is MDHEN and CDR2 is SYDVKM. The CDR3 extends over 14 amino acids. Trimming removed 3 bases at V and 5 bases at J, with 11 bases between. The CDR3 DNA reads TGTGCCAGCAGTTTTGAGACACTCCGAAACACCATATATTTT. It specifies CASSFETLRNTIYF. Full variable domain (remainder filled in from reference TRBV28 and TRBJ1-3): DVKVTQSSRYLVKRTGEKVFLECVQDMDHENMFWYRQDPGLGLRLIYFSYDVKMKEKGDIPEGYSVSREKKERFSLILESASTNQTSMYLCASSFETLRNTIYFGEGSWLTVV.

Written as DNA, the CDR3 is TGTGCCAGCAGTGAGACTACAGGGGTAGTAGCGGCTTTCTTT. Its translation: CASSETTGVVAAFF. The chain uses TRBV6-1 and TRBJ1-1; 7 bases match TRBD1. The trim removed 3 bases at V and 11 bases at J, leaving 12 bases unmatched. CDR3 length equals 14 residues. Germline lookup yields CDR1 MNHNS and CDR2 SASEGT.

As DNA, the CDR3 is TGTGCCAGCAGCTTACGATCGGACAGGGGCCCCGAGCAGTACTTC. It is translated as CASSLRSDRGPEQYF. V is TRBV7-9 and J is TRBJ2-7, with 9 positions matching TRBD1. Germline V gene data show CDR1 as SEHNR and CDR2 as FQNEAQ (reference sequence). The CDR3 consists of 15 residues. V was pared by 2 bases and J by 6 bases, with 8 bases of the junction left unmatched.

This chain links TRBV30 with TRBJ1-3; no firm D call. In germline, CDR1 is GTSNPN, CDR2 SVGIG (reference sequence). V was shortened by 1 base and J by 0 bases, with 4 bases between the two germline ends. The CDR3 sequence is 13 residues long. As DNA, the CDR3 is TGTGCCTGGAGTGGTAGCTCTGGAAACACCATATATTTT. It is translated as CAWSGSSGNTIYF.

The chain employs TRBV27 and TRBJ1-4; 9 positions match TRBD1. Germline CDR1 is MNHEY and CDR2 is SMNVEV (reference sequence). J lost 8 bases, V lost 5 bases, and 9 bases had no gene match. This CDR3 comprises 15 residues. CDR3 residues: CASSDGTGLWEKLFF. The CDR3 coding sequence is TGTGCCAGCAGTGACGGGACAGGGCTTTGGGAAAAACTGTTTTTT.

This rearrangement joins TRBV5-4 to TRBJ1-4, with 8 bases lining up with TRBD1. J gave up 7 bases and V 4 bases, and 9 bases lay outside the gene matches. CDR3 length equals 15 residues. Germline CDR1 is SGHNT and CDR2 is YYREEE (reference sequence). CDR3 DNA sequence: TGTGCCAGCAGCGTAACAGGGGGTAATAGTGAAAAACTGTTTTTT. Protein sequence: CASSVTGGNSEKLFF.

V gene TRBV7-2 combines with J gene TRBJ2-5; 8 bases are a match to TRBD2. V lost 0 bases, J lost 4 bases, and 10 bases stayed unmatched. This CDR3 has 17 residues. CDR1 and CDR2 from the germline V gene are SGHTA and FQGNSA. CDR3 residues: CASSLANPAGGRETQYF. The CDR3 DNA is TGTGCCAGCAGCTTAGCGAATCCGGCGGGAGGAAGAGAGACCCAGTACTTC. Supplemented by reference TRBV7-2 and TRBJ2-5, the full variable domain reads GAGVSQSPSNKVTEKGKDVELRCDPISGHTALYWYRQSLGQGLEFLIYFQGNSAPDKSGLPSDRFSAERTGGSVSTLTIQRTQQEDSAVYLCASSLANPAGGRETQYFGPGTRLLVL.

The CDR3 protein is CASSLESPWDRGSSYEQYF. The CDR3 nucleotides read TGTGCCAGCAGCTTAGAATCGCCGTGGGACAGGGGGAGCTCCTACGAGCAGTACTTC. The V and J genes are TRBV11-3 and TRBJ2-7; 11 bases line up with TRBD1. Germline V lookup: CDR1 SGHNT, CDR2 YENEEA. This CDR3 region has 19 residues. The V segment lost 0 bases and the J segment 0 bases; nucleotides outside the gene matches: 10. The entire variable domain, with the rest obtained from reference TRBV11-3 and TRBJ2-7, is as follows: EAGVVQSPRYKIIEKKQPVAFWCNPISGHNTLYWYLQNLGQGPELLIRYENEEAVDDSQLPKDRFSAERLKGVDSTLKIQPAELGDSAVYLCASSLESPWDRGSSYEQYFGPGTRLTVT.

The chain couples TRBV6-5 to TRBJ1-4, with D perhaps TRBD1 (5 bases). Germline values: CDR1 MNHEY, CDR2 SVGAGI. The CDR3 is 13 residues long. Trimming left V 11 bases short and J 4 bases short, with 14 bases between. The CDR3 is CASLRQGNEKLFF. The DNA of the CDR3 is TGTGCCTCACTACGGCAGGGTAATGAAAAACTGTTTTTT.

This clone was counted between two and nine times. The chain has TRBV2 and TRBJ2-3; D might be TRBD2 (7 bases). Germline lookup yields CDR1 SNHLY and CDR2 FYNNEI. Between the trimmed V and J ends, which lost 4 bases and 2 bases, there was a span of 10 bases. The length of the CDR3 is 14 residues. This chain's CDR3 is CASSGGGSTDTQYF. CDR3 bases: TGTGCCAGCAGTGGGGGGGGCTCCACAGATACGCAGTATTTT.

As concerns this clone: Other DNA sequences in the sample encode the same CDR3. The chain is built from TRBV19 and TRBJ1-5; perhaps TRBD1 as D (6 bases). The CDR3 length is 14 residues. The germline gives CDR1 LNHDA, CDR2 SQIVND (reference sequence). Trimming took off 7 bases at V and 3 bases at J, with 13 bases between the two ends. The CDR3, as DNA: TGTGCCAGTACCGGGGGGCGGGACAATCAGCCCCAGCATTTT. Amino acids: CASTGGRDNQPQHF.

A single count supports this clone. Other DNA sequences within the sample encode an identical CDR3. The V call is TRBV6-5, the J call TRBJ1-4; 7 bases are shared with TRBD1. CDR3 length equals 14 residues. The J segment lost 5 bases and the V segment lost 4 bases, leaving 4 bases of the junction unmatched. The germline gives CDR1 MNHEY, CDR2 SVGAGI. CDR3 in DNA: TGTGCCAGCAGTTCCGGGACAGCAAATGAAAAACTGTTTTTT. It specifies CASSSGTANEKLFF.

This chain uses TRBV28 with TRBJ1-2, with TRBD1 matching over 7 bases. V shed 6 bases, J shed 8 bases, and the junction held 15 bases outside the gene matches. Germline V gene data show CDR1 as MDHEN and CDR2 as SYDVKM. The CDR3 spans 15 residues. CDR3 protein: CASSYRGQQGRGYTF. The CDR3 DNA reads as TGTGCCAGCAGCTACAGGGGCCAACAAGGGAGGGGCTACACCTTC.

The V gene is TRBV5-1, the J gene TRBJ2-3; D may be TRBD2 (6 bases). Deletions cut 3 bases from V and 0 bases from J, with 17 bases between. Germline loops: CDR1 SGHRS, CDR2 YFSETQ. CDR3 size: 17 residues. The CDR3 loop reads CASSWRAGGQSTDTQYF. DNA of the CDR3: TGCGCCAGCAGCTGGAGGGCTGGCGGCCAAAGCACAGATACGCAGTATTTT. Together with reference TRBV5-1 and TRBJ2-3, the CDR3 gives the full variable domain: KAGVTQTPRYLIKTRGQQVTLSCSPISGHRSVSWYQQTPGQGLQFLFEYFSETQRNKGNFPGRFSGRQFSNSRSEMNVSTLELGDSALYLCASSWRAGGQSTDTQYFGPGTRLTVL.

This clone appeared a few times. J is TRBJ1-6 and V is TRBV27, with TRBD1 as a possible D gene (6 bases). Germline V lookup: CDR1 MNHEY, CDR2 SMNVEV (reference sequence). Between the trimmed V and J ends, which lost 3 bases and 8 bases, there was a span of 14 bases. CDR3 size: 15 residues. The CDR3 DNA sequence: TGTGCCAGCAGTTTGTCGGGGGGCGGGGATTCACCCCTCCACTTT. This sequence encodes CASSLSGGGDSPLHF.

The count of this clone is one. The V gene is TRBV7-2, the J gene TRBJ1-2, with 9 bases matching TRBD1. Trimming took 3 bases from V and 4 from J; bases not matched to a gene: 12. This CDR3 has 17 residues. CDR1 is SGHTA and CDR2 is FQGNSA in the germline V gene. This chain's CDR3 is CASSFMDRGGEVYGYTF. In DNA form, the CDR3 reads TGTGCCAGCAGCTTCATGGACAGGGGAGGGGAGGTCTATGGCTACACCTTC.

A remark on this clone: One base away lies a much larger clone, so this may be a sequencing read error. The J gene is TRBJ1-2, the V gene TRBV14, with D tentatively TRBD1 (5 bases). There are 13 residues in the CDR3. V shed 0 bases and J shed 3 bases, with 5 bases lying between them. Per germline, CDR1 SGHDN and CDR2 FVKESK. The CDR3 protein is CASSQDRDYGYTF. DNA of the CDR3: TGTGCCAGCAGCCAAGACAGGGACTATGGCTACACCTTC.

The chain recombines TRBV10-2 with TRBJ2-1; 10 bases fit TRBD2. V dropped 7 bases and J dropped 6; count of bases not matched to a gene: 6. Germline CDR1 and CDR2: WSHSY and SAAADI. CDR3 length equals 14 residues. The CDR3 protein is CASTLAGARNEQFF. The CDR3 DNA reads TGCGCCAGCACCCTAGCGGGAGCTCGCAATGAGCAGTTCTTC.